This paragraph reports one T cell receptor (beta chain). The data belong to a study of blood T cell repertoires in COVID-19. Study summary: The study drew acute and convalescent COVID-19 samples from the United States, Italy and Spain. From T cells, B-cell-depleted T cells, or PBMCs came the material, which was cDNA or gDNA.

In the original processing: Nucleated cell counts were estimated from reference gene primer amplification. Data came from immunoSEQ multiplex PCR; TCRdb stores just in-frame clones and leaves some out. The V and J calls and clone size come from that table; D and trimming were worked out from the DNA. Of about 140,000 clones in the sample, around 80% were seen once. This CDR3 has 11 amino acids. This sequence originates from a human donor in a cohort sampled during active COVID-19. The J gene is TRBJ2-1, the V gene TRBV21-1; TRBD1, as called in the table, went unchecked against the DNA. TRBV21-1 is an annotated pseudogene. Sequenced: peripheral blood. The CDR3, as DNA: TGTGCCAGCAGGACAGGGGGTGAGCAGTTCTTC. Translation gives CASRTGGEQFF.